These 3 T cell receptor beta chains originate from one sample sequenced in a study of vaccination and CD4 T cells after COVID-19 (dated by TCRdb to about 2022). Library generation was performed with PCR. The instrument was an Illumina iSeq 100. DNA from cultured CD4+ T cells was subjected to TCR sequencing with the Oncomine TCR Beta short-read assay at the Johns Hopkins FTIC core. The public reads were reanalyzed by TCRdb: fastp trimming at Q25, MiXCR alignment, in-frame beta chains only. Entries are consolidated by CDR3 protein sequence, retaining the most common genes and DNA. The sample records under 25,000 distinct CDR3 sequences, 23% of which are singletons. The top ten clones comprise 7.5% to 8% of the sample. Explained via the paper, the treatment or condition label denotes: approximately 9-day PBMC culture with coronavirus spike peptide pools or control peptides (ViraFEST assay). Their target antigens are unknown.

Source material: cultured CD4+ T cells from blood. These receptors were obtained from a human donor with COVID-19.

This clonotype was counted only a few times. V gene TRBV2 combines with J gene TRBJ1-2; D call uncertain. The germline V and J ends were trimmed by 7 bases and 5 bases, with 11 bases remaining between them. The CDR3 runs to 12 residues. Germline CDR1 reads SNHLY; CDR2 reads FYNNEI. The CDR3 bases are TGTGCCAGCAAGGTGGAGGTTTATGGCTACACCTTC. Translated: CASKVEVYGYTF.

This clonotype occurred once. The chain joins TRBV5-4 to TRBJ2-5, with TRBD1 matching over 7 bases. The CDR3 runs to 14 residues. Germline assignment: CDR1 SGHNT and CDR2 YYREEE (reference sequence). V shed 3 bases and J 3 bases; nucleotides not matched to a gene: 5. Here the CDR3 reads CASSSPTGEETQYF. The CDR3 bases are TGTGCCAGCAGCTCACCTACAGGGGAAGAGACCCAGTACTTC.

V and J are TRBV19 and TRBJ2-1; 11 positions match TRBD1. Germline assignment: CDR1 LNHDA and CDR2 SQIVND (reference sequence). After removal of 7 bases from V and 4 bases from J, the junction contained 3 bases not matched to a gene. The CDR3 totals 14 residues. CDR3 loop: CASKRDRGYNEQFF. DNA of the CDR3: TGTGCCAGTAAAAGGGACAGGGGGTACAATGAGCAGTTCTTC. Supplemented by reference TRBV19 and TRBJ2-1, the full variable domain reads DGGITQSPKYLFRKEGQNVTLSCEQNLNHDAMYWYRQDPGQGLRLIYYSQIVNDFQKGDIAEGYSVSREKKESFPLTVTSAQKNPTAFYLCASKRDRGYNEQFFGPGTRLTVL.